The clone carrying this TCR beta chain was found a few times. TCRdb processed the 5' RACE reads anew with MiXCR; each CDR3 protein has one entry. Of some 80,000 distinct CDR3 sequences in the sample, roughly an eighth were seen once. This specimen comes from a study of early T cells in non-severe SARS-CoV-2 infection. With V trimmed by 5 bases and J by 8 bases, 6 bases remained unmatched. Per the germline V gene, CDR1 is SGHTA and CDR2 is FQGNSA. The CDR3 runs to 14 residues. The chain links TRBV7-2 to TRBJ2-4, with 10 nucleotides matching TRBD2. The receptor was derived from an adult who was a healthcare worker with PCR-confirmed SARS-CoV-2 infection or an uninfected control (not recorded which). The donor label of this sample is uncertain. The sequenced sample was whole blood, obtained at baseline. This CDR3 is CASSAGLAMDIQYF. The CDR3 DNA follows: TGTGCCAGCAGCGCGGGACTAGCGATGGACATTCAGTACTTC.